What follows describes a single T cell receptor beta chain. The target of this receptor is not known. Within one base of it there is no much larger clone, and no base qualities were kept. This record belongs to a study of blood T cells in healthy people across ages (dated by TCRdb to 2015 to 2017). With regard to the full study: In model experiments, roughly one uniquely barcoded TCR beta cDNA molecule per two T cells was captured by template switching. To track age-related changes in TCR beta repertoire diversity, the study relied on deep sequencing normalized with unique cDNA molecular identifiers. Four age groups were formed from the donors: young (average approximately 16 years), middle-aged (just under 40), aged (roughly 56) and long-lived (82). Using the same blood draw, the study looked at two additional independent replicas of 1 million unique cDNA reads for two donors, one aged 18 to 30 and the other aged 80 or older. Findings and caveats that apply to the study as a whole: Donor CMV infection status was unknown, potentially confounding age-related changes in expanded clonotypes. Observed TCR beta diversity correlated strongly with the percentage of naive T cells measured by flow cytometry. Conclusive comparison of naive and antigen-experienced compartments was prevented by the profiling of bulk unsorted PBMCs. Observed TCR beta diversity per million T cells fell roughly linearly with age, and a significant reduction was already apparent by age roughly 40. Total diversity estimates from one million sequenced T cells were considered lower bounds and underestimates. Compared with the aged group, the long-lived group had more naive CD4+ T cells, fewer expanded clones and increased TCR diversity, suggesting age selection.

V and J are truncated by 0 bases and 5 bases respectively, leaving an intervening sequence of 10 bases. According to the germline V gene (reference sequence), CDR1 reads LNHNV and CDR2 reads YYDKDF. CDR3 length: 14 amino acids, cysteine to phenylalanine. Only the CDR3 DNA stays, 42 bases, in frame from base 1. Systemically healthy Caucasian individuals from Russia, roughly 40 in total and aged about 6 to 95 years, were included as donors. Roughly 9 milliliters of peripheral blood were drawn from each donor into EDTA-treated Vacutainer tubes. Ficoll-Paque density-gradient centrifugation was used to isolate PBMCs, with at least 7 million per sample. Total RNA was extracted from PBMCs with Trizol reagent, with at least 6 micrograms obtained per sample. For every donor, an aliquot of PBMCs went through flow cytometry to measure the percentages of naive CD45RAhigh/CD27high T cells. Libraries were built with 5' RACE. The sequencing machine was an Illumina HiSeq 2500. A second PCR of about 6 to 12 cycles was run with a J-beta primer mix and a sample-barcoded 5' primer. A template-switch 5' adaptor carrying 12 random nucleotides introduced a unique molecular identifier onto each TCR beta cDNA molecule. Each sample yielded at least 2.5 million CDR3-containing paired-end reads. All of the RNA was converted into first-strand cDNA using the Mint cDNA synthesis kit, with a TRBC-specific oligonucleotide serving as the primer. Following uracil-DNA glycosylase treatment, a first 18-cycle PCR with universal primers M1SS and BC2_uni_R was performed on all cDNA. The study's own analysis went as follows. Normalization of each sample was performed by random selection of 1 million high-quality reads, each carrying a distinct molecular identifier. Reads sharing molecular identifiers were discarded rather than binned into consensus sequences. MiTCR, with a Q25 quality threshold and the strictest error-elimination algorithm, was used for CDR3 identification, clonotype clustering and error correction. Lower-bound total TCR beta diversity was estimated with a nonparametric unseen species model using Euler transformation. TCRdb cleaned the public reads at Q25 with fastp, built clones with MiXCR and kept in-frame beta chains. Identical CDR3 proteins give one entry, which carries the most common genes and DNA. The authors' filters were not applied to this entry. The sample yields about 780,000 distinct CDR3 sequences; roughly 24% were counted once. The ten largest clonotypes hold around 3% of the sample.

This sample also appeared in a second study, on T cells of mothers and their children. The second investigation adds: Nine systemically healthy Caucasian individuals served as donors, namely three mothers together with their six children. cDNA synthesis consumed the entire amount of extracted RNA, loaded at approximately 1.6 ug RNA in each 15 ul reaction. Sample barcodes and 2-4 random nucleotides were added via the M1S primer in the second PCR. More than 8 million TCR beta CDR3 reads were obtained from each mother, and roughly 3 million reads were obtained from each child. TCR recombination output is similarly shaped by thymic selection in related and unrelated pairs, with a minor effect exerted by inherited differences. Normalized repertoire overlap was always found to be slightly, but never significantly, higher in related mother-child pairs than in unrelated mother-child pairs. No persistent microchimeric T cell clones were detected, at a sensitivity of around 97 clones per million clonotypes. Deep NGS was used in the study to compare the TCR beta repertoires of mothers and children and to look for features that separate related mother-child pairs from unrelated individuals. On average, the children were roughly 11 +/- 4 years old, while the mothers were about 37 +/- 4 years old. After adapter ligation with NEBNext reagents, the libraries were sequenced on Illumina HiSeq 2000 with 100+100 nt paired-end reads. To prevent cross-contamination, the mother and child libraries were prepared a month apart and were sequenced in separate runs. Between roughly 500,000 and 2,300,000 distinct TCR beta clonotypes were identified per donor. Naive TCR beta clonotypes were estimated from low-frequency clonotypes matched to each donor's FACS-determined naive share, without sorting.

The sequenced material came from blood. This clonotype was obtained from a boy younger than 18 in good health. The sequence is built from TRBV15 and TRBJ2-5; confidence is insufficient to name the D gene. The DNA sequence is TGTGCCACCAGCAGAGAGGTCCGCCGGGAGACCCAGTACTTC. This encodes CATSREVRRETQYF.